This paragraph covers one T cell receptor beta chain sequence. As originally analysed: Scientists estimated how many nucleated cells there were by amplifying reference gene primers. Assay used: immunoSEQ multiplex PCR; TCRdb lists only in-frame clones, some missing. V and J calls and clone size follow that table, whereas D and trimming were derived from the DNA. Of a few hundred thousand clones in the sample, more than 70% were seen once. The data were taken from a study of blood T cell repertoires in COVID-19. At the level of the study: Donors in the United States, Italy and Spain gave samples during acute or convalescent COVID-19. T cells, B-cell-depleted T cells, or PBMCs supplied cDNA or gDNA.

Adults between about 18 and 89 years of age took part from under 30 US areas. The clonotype originates from a middle-aged woman with acute COVID-19. The sequenced material came from PBMCs or T cells enriched from blood (not recorded which).

The DNA for the CDR3 is TGTGCCAGCAGGCGACTAGCGGAACACTACGAGCAGTACGTC. Protein sequence: CASRRLAEHYEQYV. The chain combines TRBV25-1 with TRBJ2-7; 9 bases map to TRBD2. Germline-derived CDR1 and CDR2 are MGHDK and SYGVNS. J gave up 3 bases and V 6 bases, and 6 bases lay outside the gene matches. The CDR3 consists of 14 residues.